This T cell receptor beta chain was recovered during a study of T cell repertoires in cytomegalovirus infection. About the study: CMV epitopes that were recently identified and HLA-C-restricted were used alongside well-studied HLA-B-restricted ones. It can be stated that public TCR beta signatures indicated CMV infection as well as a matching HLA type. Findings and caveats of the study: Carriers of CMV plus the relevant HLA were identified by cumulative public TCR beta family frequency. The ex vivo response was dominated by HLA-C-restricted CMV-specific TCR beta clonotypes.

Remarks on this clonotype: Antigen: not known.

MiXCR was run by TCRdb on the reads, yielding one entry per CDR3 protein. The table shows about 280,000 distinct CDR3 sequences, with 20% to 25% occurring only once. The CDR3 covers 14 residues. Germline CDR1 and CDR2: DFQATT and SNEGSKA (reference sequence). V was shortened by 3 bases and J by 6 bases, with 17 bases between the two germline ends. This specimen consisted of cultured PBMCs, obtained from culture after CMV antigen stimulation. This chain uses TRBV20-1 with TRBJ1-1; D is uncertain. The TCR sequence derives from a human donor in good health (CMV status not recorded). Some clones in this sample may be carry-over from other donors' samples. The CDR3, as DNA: TGCAGTGCTAGTTCTGTGGTTGGGGTCTCTGAAGCTTTCTTT. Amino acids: CSASSVVGVSEAFF.